These 27 T cell receptor beta chains were all obtained from the same sample, sequenced in a study of identical twins. Each CDR3 protein gets one entry after TCRdb re-called the 5' RACE reads with MiXCR. The sample carries hundreds of thousands of distinct CDR3 sequences, around 8.1% recorded once. The same sample was also studied in work on yellow fever vaccine responses in identical twins.

Sequencing used memory (CD45RO+) T cells sorted from blood. Receptor source: a woman between 18 and 29 years old in good health.

This clonotype was counted a few times. The chain uses TRBV4-2 and TRBJ2-3; 10 bases line up with TRBD2. Germline loops: CDR1 LGHNA, CDR2 YNFKEQ. The CDR3 is 17 amino acids. V lost 3 bases and J lost 5; bases outside the gene matches: 11. This CDR3 is CASSQEVLAGGGDTQYF. CDR3 DNA: TGTGCCAGCAGCCAGGAGGTTTTAGCGGGGGGTGGAGATACGCAGTATTTT.

This clonotype has a handful of counts. The chain joins TRBV5-1 to TRBJ2-3, with 9 bases fitting TRBD2. The V gene end was trimmed by 6 bases and the J gene end by 1 base; junction bases not matched to a gene: 6. The germline gives CDR1 SGHRS, CDR2 YFSETQ. The CDR3 length is 15 residues. The CDR3 loop is CASNSRLAGTDTQYF. The DNA for the CDR3 is TGCGCCAGCAACAGCCGACTAGCGGGCACAGATACGCAGTATTTT.

Ten or more counts support this clonotype. The V call is TRBV5-1, the J call TRBJ2-3; a weak D match, TRBD2 (6 bases). V gave up 5 bases and J gave up 8 bases, with 15 bases separating them. Germline V gene lookup returns CDR1 SGHRS and CDR2 YFSETQ. This CDR3 comprises 13 residues. CDR3 sequence (DNA): TGCGCCAGCAGATGGGAACCGGAGGGTACGCAGTATTTT. Translated, it gives CASRWEPEGTQYF.

V usage is TRBV20-1 and J usage is TRBJ1-6; D perhaps matches TRBD1 (6 bases). CDR3 length equals 17 residues. The V end was cut by 5 bases, the J end by 3 bases, with 20 bases between. Germline CDR1 is DFQATT and CDR2 is SNEGSKA (reference sequence). The CDR3 coding sequence is TGCAGTGCTGATCTAGAGGGGGAGAACTACTATAATTCACCCCTCCACTTT. This encodes CSADLEGENYYNSPLHF.

This clonotype came up many times. The chain has TRBV7-9 and TRBJ2-7; no clear D. Looked up from germline, CDR1 is SEHNR and CDR2 is FQNEAQ (reference sequence). The CDR3 runs to 14 residues. Trimming took off 3 bases at V and 6 bases at J, with 15 bases between the two ends. CDR3 loop: CASSLDVNIREQYF. DNA for the CDR3: TGTGCCAGCAGCTTGGACGTCAACATTCGCGAGCAGTACTTC.

This chain connects TRBV4-2 to TRBJ2-1; 8 positions agree with TRBD2. Germline-derived CDR1 and CDR2 are LGHNA and YNFKEQ. The V and J ends lost 4 bases and 6 bases, in that order; junction bases with no gene match: 5. The CDR3 covers 14 residues. In DNA form, the CDR3 reads TGTGCCAGCAGCCCATGGACTAGCCCCAATGAGCAGTTCTTC. It yields the protein CASSPWTSPNEQFF.

This clonotype was counted between two and nine times. The chain combines TRBV28 with TRBJ2-6; tentative D call: TRBD2 (6 bases). V shed 7 bases and J shed 2 bases, with 18 bases lying between them. Germline V gene data show CDR1 as MDHEN and CDR2 as SYDVKM. This CDR3 has 17 residues. The CDR3 bases are TGTGCCAGCACTATCGGGGGAGAGGTCGCTGGGGCCAACGTCCTGACTTTC. Amino acid sequence: CASTIGGEVAGANVLTF.

This clonotype occurred many times. This chain joins TRBV5-8 and TRBJ2-1; no definite D call. Germline loops: CDR1 SGHTS, CDR2 YDEGEE. Trimming took off 0 bases at V and 5 bases at J, with 12 bases between the two ends. The CDR3 extends over 15 amino acids. CDR3 nucleotide sequence: TGTGCCAGCAGCTTGGTGTCCAGGCCGGACAATGAGCAGTTCTTC. Residues: CASSLVSRPDNEQFF. The full variable domain, with the rest looked up from reference TRBV5-8 and TRBJ2-1, is EAGVTQSPTHLIKTRGQQATLRCSPISGHTSVYWYQQALGLGLQFLLWYDEGEERNRGNFPPRFSGRQFPNYSSELNVNALELEDSALYLCASSLVSRPDNEQFFGPGTRLTVL.

This clonotype was observed a few times. The rearrangement uses TRBV7-9 and TRBJ2-7; D unclear. Germline CDR1 reads SEHNR; CDR2 reads FQNEAQ (reference sequence). The V end lost 1 base, the J end lost 2 bases, and 9 bases lay between the germline ends. There are 14 residues in the CDR3. This chain's CDR3 is CASSLVSRTYEQYF. The CDR3 nucleotides read TGTGCCAGCAGCTTAGTTAGCAGAACCTACGAGCAGTACTTC.

As regards this clonotype: Since a much larger clone is just one base distant, this may be a read error. The chain employs TRBV5-1 and TRBJ2-5; D unresolved. With 2 bases removed from V and 12 bases from J, the gap between germline ends came to 14 bases. The germline CDR1 and CDR2 sequences are SGHRS and YFSETQ. There are 12 residues in the CDR3. The CDR3: CASSFGYVDKYF. CDR3 coding DNA: TGCGCCAGCAGCTTTGGGTACGTCGACAAGTACTTC.

The chain couples TRBV5-6 to TRBJ2-3; D unresolved. The CDR3 is made up of 12 amino acids. Germline V gives CDR1 SGHDT, CDR2 YYEEEE. V was cut by 4 bases and J by 3 bases, with 6 bases left in between. The CDR3 protein is CASSLQTDTQYF. The CDR3 nucleotides read TGTGCCAGCAGCCTACAAACAGATACGCAGTATTTT.

There are a few counts of this clonotype. The chain couples TRBV30 to TRBJ1-6; no reliable D call. The germline V gene encodes CDR1 GTSNPN and CDR2 SVGIG (reference sequence). CDR3 length: 13 residues. V gave up 4 bases and J gave up 8 bases, with 12 bases separating them. DNA for the CDR3: TGTGCCTGGACTAGTCTGGTCTATTCACCCCTCCACTTT. It is translated as CAWTSLVYSPLHF.

In its sample, this clonotype was seen a few times. The rearrangement links TRBV5-1 to TRBJ2-1; 14 positions match TRBD2. The CDR3 contains 16 residues. Looked up from germline, CDR1 is SGHRS and CDR2 is YFSETQ. The junction had 6 bases not matched to a gene; V was cut back by 1 base and J by 9 bases. CDR3 region: CASSLSTSGGAREQFF. CDR3 nucleotide sequence: TGCGCCAGCAGCTTGTCGACTAGCGGGGGGGCCCGTGAGCAGTTCTTC.

CDR3 region: CAISKAGLVDTQYF. The CDR3 nucleotides read TGTGCCATCAGCAAAGCTGGACTTGTCGATACGCAGTATTTT. The chain links TRBV10-3 to TRBJ2-3; D is perhaps TRBD2 (5 bases). V lost 6 bases to trimming and J lost 6 bases, with 16 bases between them. CDR3 length: 14 residues. Per germline, CDR1 ENHRY and CDR2 SYGVKD.

This clonotype has a count of ten or more. V and J are TRBV20-1 and TRBJ2-3; D might be TRBD2 (6 bases). V was pared by 3 bases and J by 1 base, with 14 bases between. The CDR3 sequence is 15 residues long. Germline V gene data show CDR1 as DFQATT and CDR2 as SNEGSKA (reference sequence). Here the CDR3 DNA reads TGCAGTGCTAGCAGCTCGGGAGTGGGCACAGATACGCAGTATTTT. Translated: CSASSSGVGTDTQYF.

Ten or more counts support this clonotype. J is TRBJ2-1 and V is TRBV3-1; no clear D gene. Trimming removed 4 bases at V and 2 bases at J, with 6 bases between. This CDR3 is built from 13 residues. Germline-derived CDR1 and CDR2 are LGHDT and YNNKEL (reference sequence). CDR3 amino acids: CASSPHTYNEQFF. The CDR3 region has the DNA TGTGCCAGCAGCCCACACACCTACAATGAGCAGTTCTTC.

This clonotype has only a few counts. The chain has TRBV28 and TRBJ2-3; 14 bases fit TRBD2. The CDR3 extends over 16 amino acids. From germline, CDR1 is MDHEN and CDR2 SYDVKM. Trimming at V came to 10 bases and at J to 1 base, leaving 7 bases not matched to a gene. Here the CDR3 reads CATKRTSGGRTDTQYF. CDR3 nucleotides: TGTGCCACCAAGAGGACTAGCGGGGGGCGCACAGATACGCAGTATTTT.

This clonotype was counted ten times or more. The rearrangement links TRBV7-9 to TRBJ2-3, with 7 bases identical to TRBD2. The CDR3 runs to 15 residues. Germline CDR1 SEHNR, CDR2 FQNEAQ (reference sequence). The junction had 8 bases not matched to a gene; V was cut back by 5 bases and J by 3 bases. The CDR3 sequence: CASSKGLVDTDTQYF. The CDR3 nucleotides are TGTGCCAGCAGCAAAGGACTAGTTGATACAGATACGCAGTATTTT.

This rearrangement joins TRBV19 to TRBJ2-6; D remains ambiguous. V was cut by 7 bases and J by 0 bases, with 19 bases left in between. The CDR3 has 18 amino acids. Germline CDR1 LNHDA, CDR2 SQIVND (reference sequence). CDR3 sequence reads: CASNNIGEGPSGANVLTF. DNA of the CDR3: TGTGCCAGTAACAACATTGGAGAAGGACCCTCTGGGGCCAACGTCCTGACTTTC.

CDR3 protein: CSAAGVGQETQYF. In DNA form, the CDR3 reads TGCAGTGCTGCAGGGGTCGGCCAAGAGACCCAGTACTTC. The rearrangement joins TRBV20-1 to TRBJ2-5, with D possibly matching TRBD1 (6 bases). The ends were cut back, 5 bases at V and 1 base at J, with 11 bases in the middle. This CDR3 is built from 13 residues. Germline V CDR1 and CDR2: DFQATT, SNEGSKA (reference sequence).

This clonotype was seen at least ten times. This chain joins TRBV25-1 and TRBJ2-7, with D tentatively TRBD2 (6 bases). Germline values: CDR1 MGHDK, CDR2 SYGVNS. Trimming left V 4 bases short and J 7 bases short, with 8 bases between. The CDR3 totals 11 residues. Here the CDR3 reads CASSGGGEQYF. Here the CDR3 DNA reads TGTGCCAGCAGTGGGGGAGGTGAGCAGTACTTC.

This clonotype came up a few times. The chain uses TRBV12-3 or TRBV12-4 and TRBJ2-1; no firm D call. The CDR3 has 16 residues. V was pared by 1 base and J by 0 bases, with 10 bases between. DNA for the CDR3: TGTGCCAGCAGTTTAGATCTGGGTAGCTCCTACAATGAGCAGTTCTTC. Its protein is CASSLDLGSSYNEQFF.

The chain employs TRBV28 and TRBJ2-3; weak D call: TRBD1 (5 bases). CDR1 MDHEN and CDR2 SYDVKM come from the germline V gene. The CDR3 sequence is 15 residues long. Trimming removed 2 bases at V and 7 bases at J, with 16 bases between. The DNA for the CDR3 is TGTGCCAGCAGTTTACGCATCTTGGGGCCCCATACGCAGTATTTT. Translation: CASSLRILGPHTQYF.

CDR3 region: CSARDRGKGAFF. In DNA, the CDR3 is TGCAGTGCTAGAGACAGGGGTAAGGGAGCTTTCTTT. V usage is TRBV20-1 and J usage is TRBJ1-1; tentatively, D is TRBD1 (6 bases). V dropped 0 bases and J dropped 10 bases, with 12 bases sitting between them. Germline values: CDR1 DFQATT, CDR2 SNEGSKA (reference sequence). CDR3 length equals 12 residues.

The sample holds many counts of this clonotype. The chain employs TRBV24-1 and TRBJ1-1; 9 bases line up with TRBD1. V dropped 6 bases and J dropped 4; count of bases not matched to a gene: 14. This CDR3 has 17 amino acids. Germline V gene data show CDR1 as KGHDR and CDR2 as SFDVKD. The CDR3 sequence: CATSNSGQGGKFTEAFF. For the CDR3, the DNA is TGTGCCACCAGTAATTCGGGACAGGGAGGGAAATTCACTGAAGCTTTCTTT.

The V call is TRBV2, the J call TRBJ2-3, with 9 bases identical to TRBD2. V was clipped by 7 bases and J by 4 bases; unmatched bases: 9. The V gene's germline CDR1 is SNHLY and CDR2 FYNNEI. The CDR3 length is 15 residues. The CDR3 DNA reads TGTGCCAGCAAAGGCGGGGGGGCGGCCGCAGATACGCAGTATTTT. This translates into CASKGGGAAADTQYF. Full variable domain (rest looked up from reference TRBV2 and TRBJ2-3): EPEVTQTPSHQVTQMGQEVILRCVPISNHLYFYWYRQILGQKVEFLVSFYNNEISEKSEIFDDQFSVERPDGSNFTLKIRSTKLEDSAMYFCASKGGGAAADTQYFGPGTRLTVL.

This clonotype has ten or more counts. The V gene is TRBV20-1, the J gene TRBJ2-3, with D maybe TRBD2 (5 bases). Germline loops: CDR1 DFQATT, CDR2 SNEGSKA (reference sequence). The CDR3 has 16 residues. V was cut by 3 bases and J by 0 bases, with 16 bases left in between. The CDR3 here is CSASSVSAVSTDTQYF. CDR3 bases: TGCAGTGCTAGTTCGGTTAGCGCTGTTAGCACAGATACGCAGTATTTT.